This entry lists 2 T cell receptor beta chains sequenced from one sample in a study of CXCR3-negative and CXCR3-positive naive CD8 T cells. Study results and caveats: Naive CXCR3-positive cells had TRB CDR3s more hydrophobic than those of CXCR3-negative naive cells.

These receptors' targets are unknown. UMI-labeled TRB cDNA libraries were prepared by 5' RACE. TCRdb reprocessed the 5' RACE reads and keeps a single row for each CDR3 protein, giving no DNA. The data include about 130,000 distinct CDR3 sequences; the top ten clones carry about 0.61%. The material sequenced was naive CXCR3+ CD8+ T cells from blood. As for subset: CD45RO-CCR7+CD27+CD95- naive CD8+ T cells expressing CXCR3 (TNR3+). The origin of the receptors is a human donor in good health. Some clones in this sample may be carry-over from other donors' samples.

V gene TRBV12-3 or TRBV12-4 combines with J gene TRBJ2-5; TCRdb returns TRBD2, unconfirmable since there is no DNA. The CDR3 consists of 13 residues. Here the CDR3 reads CASSSMRAETQYF.

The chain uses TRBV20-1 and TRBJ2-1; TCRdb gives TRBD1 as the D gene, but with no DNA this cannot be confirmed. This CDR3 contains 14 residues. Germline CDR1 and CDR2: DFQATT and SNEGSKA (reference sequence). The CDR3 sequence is CSARDRQGSNEQFF.